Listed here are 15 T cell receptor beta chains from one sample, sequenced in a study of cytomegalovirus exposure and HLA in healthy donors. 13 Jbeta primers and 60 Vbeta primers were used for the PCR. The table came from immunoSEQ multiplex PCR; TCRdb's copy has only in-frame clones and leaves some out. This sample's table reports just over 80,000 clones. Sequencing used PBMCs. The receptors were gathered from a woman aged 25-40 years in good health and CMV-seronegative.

CDR3 loop: CASSLYRGSAYEQYF. For the CDR3, the DNA is TGTGCCAGCAGCTTATACCGGGGGAGCGCCTACGAGCAGTACTTC. The chain combines TRBV7-2 with TRBJ2-7; D may be TRBD2 (6 bases). Germline CDR1 SGHTA, CDR2 FQGNSA. V lost 2 bases and J 2 bases, leaving 13 bases between the germline ends. This CDR3 has 15 amino acids.

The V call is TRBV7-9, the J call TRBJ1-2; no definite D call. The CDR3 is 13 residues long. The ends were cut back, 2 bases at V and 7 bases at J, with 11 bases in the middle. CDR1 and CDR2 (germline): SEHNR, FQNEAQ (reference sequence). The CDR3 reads CASSLTVEGGYTF. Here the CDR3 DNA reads TGTGCCAGCAGCTTAACGGTAGAGGGTGGCTACACCTTC.

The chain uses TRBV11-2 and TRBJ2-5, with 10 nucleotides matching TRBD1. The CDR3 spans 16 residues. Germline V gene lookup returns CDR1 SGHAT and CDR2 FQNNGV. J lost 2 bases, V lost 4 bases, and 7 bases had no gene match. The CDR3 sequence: CASSWVTGGIQETQYF. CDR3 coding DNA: TGTGCCAGCAGCTGGGTGACAGGGGGCATACAAGAGACCCAGTACTTC. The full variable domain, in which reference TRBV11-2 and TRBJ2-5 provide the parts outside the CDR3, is EAGVAQSPRYKIIEKRQSVAFWCNPISGHATLYWYQQILGQGPKLLIQFQNNGVVDDSQLPKDRFSAERLKGVDSTLKIQPAKLEDSAVYLCASSWVTGGIQETQYFGPGTRLLVL.

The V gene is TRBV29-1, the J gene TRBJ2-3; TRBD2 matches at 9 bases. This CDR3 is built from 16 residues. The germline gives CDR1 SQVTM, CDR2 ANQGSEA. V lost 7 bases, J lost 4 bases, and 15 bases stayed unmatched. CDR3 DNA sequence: TGCAGCGGTCTCTTGGTCGCGGGGGGGATTGCAGATACGCAGTATTTT. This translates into CSGLLVAGGIADTQYF.

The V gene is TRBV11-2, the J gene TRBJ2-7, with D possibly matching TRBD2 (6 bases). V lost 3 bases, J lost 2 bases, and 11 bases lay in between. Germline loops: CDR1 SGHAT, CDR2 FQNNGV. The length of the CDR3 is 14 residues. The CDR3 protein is CASSLNGGPYEQYF. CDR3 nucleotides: TGTGCCAGCAGCTTGAACGGGGGACCCTACGAGCAGTACTTC.

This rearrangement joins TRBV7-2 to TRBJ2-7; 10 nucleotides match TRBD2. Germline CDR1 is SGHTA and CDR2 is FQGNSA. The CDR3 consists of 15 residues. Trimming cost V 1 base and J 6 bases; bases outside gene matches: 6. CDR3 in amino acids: CASSLESGGAGEQYF. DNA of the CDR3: TGTGCCAGCAGCTTAGAAAGCGGGGGGGCCGGCGAGCAGTACTTC.

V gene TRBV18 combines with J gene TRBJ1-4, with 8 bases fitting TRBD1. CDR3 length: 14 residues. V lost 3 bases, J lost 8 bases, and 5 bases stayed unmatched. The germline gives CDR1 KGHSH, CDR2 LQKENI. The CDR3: CASSPDRVREKLFF. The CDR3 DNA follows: TGTGCCAGCTCACCGGACAGGGTCCGAGAAAAACTGTTTTTT.

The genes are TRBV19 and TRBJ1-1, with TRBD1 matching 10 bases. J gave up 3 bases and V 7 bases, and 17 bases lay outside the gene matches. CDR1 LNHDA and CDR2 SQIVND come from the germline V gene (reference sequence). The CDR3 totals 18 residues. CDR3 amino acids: CASTRQGALKILDTEAFF. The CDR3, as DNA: TGTGCCAGTACCCGACAGGGGGCCCTCAAGATCTTAGACACTGAAGCTTTCTTT.

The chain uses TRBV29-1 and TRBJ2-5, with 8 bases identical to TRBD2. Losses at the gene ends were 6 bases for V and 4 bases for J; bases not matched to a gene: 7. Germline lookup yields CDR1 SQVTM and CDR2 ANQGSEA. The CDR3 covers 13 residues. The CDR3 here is CSVRSGGRETQYF. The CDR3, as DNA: TGCAGCGTGCGGTCGGGAGGGCGAGAGACCCAGTACTTC.

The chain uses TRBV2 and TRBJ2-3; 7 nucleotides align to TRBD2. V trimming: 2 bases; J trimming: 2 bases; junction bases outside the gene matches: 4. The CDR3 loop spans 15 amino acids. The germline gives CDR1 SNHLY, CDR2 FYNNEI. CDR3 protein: CASSEIRGDTDTQYF. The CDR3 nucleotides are TGTGCCAGCAGTGAAATACGGGGGGACACAGATACGCAGTATTTT.

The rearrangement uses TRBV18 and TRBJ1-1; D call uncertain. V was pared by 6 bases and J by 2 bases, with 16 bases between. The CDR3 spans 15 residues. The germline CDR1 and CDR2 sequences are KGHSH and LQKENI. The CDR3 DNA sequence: TGTGCCAGCTCCCTTGGAAAGAGCGGCAACACTGAAGCTTTCTTT. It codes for CASSLGKSGNTEAFF.

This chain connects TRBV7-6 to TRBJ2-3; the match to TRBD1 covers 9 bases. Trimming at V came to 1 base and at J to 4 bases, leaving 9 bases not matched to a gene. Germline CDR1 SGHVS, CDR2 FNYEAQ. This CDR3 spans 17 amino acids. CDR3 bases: TGTGCCAGCAGCTTAGGGGCCGGGACAGGGAGAGCAGATACGCAGTATTTT. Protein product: CASSLGAGTGRADTQYF.

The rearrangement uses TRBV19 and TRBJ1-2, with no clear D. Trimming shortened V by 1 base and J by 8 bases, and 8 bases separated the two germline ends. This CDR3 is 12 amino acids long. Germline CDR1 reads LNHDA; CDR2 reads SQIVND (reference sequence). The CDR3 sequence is CASSIARRGYTF. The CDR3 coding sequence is TGTGCCAGTAGTATAGCGCGGAGGGGCTACACCTTC.

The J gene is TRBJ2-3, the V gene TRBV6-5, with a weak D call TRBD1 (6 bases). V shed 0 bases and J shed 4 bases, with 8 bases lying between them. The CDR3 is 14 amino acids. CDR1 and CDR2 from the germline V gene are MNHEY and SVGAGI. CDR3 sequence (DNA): TGTGCCAGCAGTTACTCGGCAGGGGCAGATACGCAGTATTTT. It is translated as CASSYSAGADTQYF.

Here the CDR3 DNA reads TGTGCCAGCACCAAACAGGGTTCCGCCAGAGAAAAACTGTTTTTT. Its protein is CASTKQGSAREKLFF. The chain links TRBV6-6 to TRBJ1-4, with a weak D call TRBD1 (6 bases). This CDR3 contains 15 residues. V gave up 7 bases and J gave up 8 bases, with 20 bases separating them. Germline V gives CDR1 MNHNY, CDR2 SVGAGI (reference sequence).